This T cell receptor (beta chain) was found in a study of blood T cells in healthy people across ages. Findings of the study overall: CMV status of donors was not determined, possibly confounding expanded clonotype changes. Underestimates were what the diversity estimates from one million T cells were considered to be.

This clonotype was seen a few times. The antigen is undetermined. A second PCR of about 6 to 12 cycles used a sample-barcoded 5' primer and a J-beta primer mix. Each of the cDNA molecules was tagged by a template-switch adaptor with 12 random nucleotides. TCRdb ran MiXCR on the 5' RACE reads and lists one entry per CDR3 protein. Altogether about 780,000 distinct CDR3 sequences are present, approximately 24% being singletons, with the ten largest covering about 3%. Germline V lookup: CDR1 MDHEN, CDR2 SYDVKM. V gave up 4 bases and J gave up 0 bases, with 15 bases separating them. This CDR3 has 17 amino acids. Total RNA amounts of at least 5 micrograms were extracted per sample. This sample also appeared in a second study, on T cells of mothers and their children.

The source of this sequence is a boy between 10 and 17 years old in good health. Material for sequencing was blood. The chain uses TRBV28 and TRBJ2-2, with TRBD1 as a possible D gene (5 bases). CDR3: CASSSHMGRPNTGELFF. For the CDR3, the DNA is TGTGCCAGCAGTTCCCACATGGGGCGGCCGAACACCGGGGAGCTGTTTTTT.